This T cell receptor (beta chain) emerged from a study of cytomegalovirus exposure and HLA in healthy donors (dated by TCRdb to 2015 to 2018). Study-wide context: In an earlier analysis of approximately 500 of the donors, approximately 260 Gb of sequence data and roughly 100 million unique TCR beta sequences from about 179 million T cells were reported. About 280 gigabases of sequencing data and tens of millions of unique TCR sequences were included in an early release covering 550 to 800 HLA-typed donors. The study was designed to test whether signatures of past pathogen exposure could be identified by cataloging public T cell receptors. The T cell repertoires of 670 or so subjects were profiled by immunosequencing and related to cytomegalovirus serostatus. Among several hundred genotyped donors of the cohort, an average of approximately 200,000 unique TCR beta nucleotide sequences was sequenced per donor, of which about 19% were non-productive. Typing coverage differed by locus: A, B, C, DRB1 and DQB1 were typed in about 629-640 donors, DQA1 in 522, DPA1 in around 610, and DPB1 in just under 490. In a later genetic analysis, genome-wide SNP genotypes for about 65% of the 666 donors were used, and that subset was treated as a discovery cohort. In addition to the first cohort of approximately 670 subjects, a separate validation cohort of 100 to 150 different subjects was used. Donor age, sex, ethnicity and CMV serostatus were collected together with the repertoire data. A handful of DR-DQ haplotypes were handled as single units for association and clustering because linkage in the cohort was strong. Class I and class II HLA loci were covered by the typing at four-digit resolution. Every discovery cohort repertoire had been produced on one sequencing platform. The study combined high-throughput TCR immunosequencing, statistical association of individual TCRs with disease status, and machine learning to predict cytomegalovirus infection status. The genetic ancestry cluster associated with self-reported Caucasian donors included around 76% of the roughly 360 genotyped donors. In a later analysis, previously published TCR beta repertoires from more than 500 donors were re-analyzed and high-resolution HLA genotyping was added so that TCR occurrence patterns could be studied. Rather than using new phenotypic data, the later analysis identified candidate immune exposures from TCR beta sequences and from how often those sequences occurred across donors. In an earlier analysis of over 550 of the donors, high-throughput TCR beta sequencing was used to judge whether each TCR beta V gene segment behaved as functional or pseudogenic.

The germline V and J ends show losses of 5 bases and 2 bases respectively, and no gene match explains 9 bases of the junction. CDR1 and CDR2 are drawn from the germline V gene: SGHTA, FQGNSA. Including the terminal cysteine and phenylalanine, the CDR3 comprises 18 residues. Of the read, only the CDR3 DNA is kept; its 54 bases are in frame from base 1. The cohort consisted of 666 healthy bone marrow donors. At the time of sampling, every cohort member was nominally healthy, though immune exposures that went unrecorded were likely present. The donor was CMV seronegative and was included in the group of 352 seronegative cohort members. Each donor provided a peripheral blood sample, and peripheral blood mononuclear cells were used for TCR beta sequencing. The Qiagen DNeasy Blood Extraction Kit was used to extract genomic DNA from the blood cell samples. A word on this clone: Its binding antigen is unknown. No base quality values were provided; no much bigger clone lies one nucleotide off.

Library preparation used the immunoSEQ multiplex PCR assay. The multiplex PCR relied on a mix of 60 forward primers for TCR Vbeta segments and 13 reverse primers for TCR Jbeta segments. The CDR3 region of rearranged TCR beta genes was amplified from genomic DNA by a multiplex PCR assay. The amplified TCR beta libraries were sequenced on the Illumina HiSeq System as 87-base-pair reads. From the authors' description of their analysis: A later analysis tallied 75 million to 95 million unique TCR beta chains across the 640 or so repertoires, and 10 million to 11 million of those chains were shared by two or more donors. To remove PCR and sequencing errors, raw reads were error-corrected and collapsed into unique sequences using a nearest-neighbor algorithm that merged closely related sequences. V, D and J gene segments were assigned by aligning CDR3 sequences to IMGT reference sequences. For a sequence to be retained, a match of at least six nucleotides to both a V gene segment and a J gene segment was required. Rearrangements were classified as productive when the CDR3 lacked stop codons and remained in frame with V and J, and all other rearrangements were classified as non-productive. Following IMGT convention, CDR3 was defined as the stretch from the second conserved V-encoded cysteine to the conserved J-encoded phenylalanine. Sequences without an unambiguous match to a single V gene segment were excluded from the earlier analysis of about 600 of the donors. In an earlier analysis of a few hundred of the donors, V segments were called functional above 56.7% productive rearrangements and were called segregating when the between-donor standard deviation exceeded 5%. A statistical classification framework was built to diagnose cytomegalovirus status from the catalog of TCR beta chain sequences. In a later analysis, V and J genes were assigned by comparing TCR nucleotide sequences against IMGT/GENE-DB human TR gene sequences. In a later analysis, CDR3 sequences and most-parsimonious VDJ recombination scenarios were assigned using the TCRdist pipeline. In a later analysis, every TCR beta chain was defined by the combination of its CDR3 amino acid sequence and its V-gene family, and reads without a unique V-gene family were dropped. In a later analysis, 500 to 650 highly shared, low-generation-probability nucleotide sequences were removed to address suspected cross-contamination and a sequencing artifact. In a later analysis, a clonal expansion index for each public chain was calculated from normalized within-repertoire ranks of inferred template counts. Generation probabilities in a later analysis came from a VDJ recombination model fitted to out-of-frame rearrangements, and those results were checked against IGoR. A later analysis scored TCR-TCR, TCR-HLA and TCR-CMV co-occurrence with hypergeometric tests, applying a repertoire-size bias correction to TCR pairs. False discovery rates were estimated in a later analysis by permuting HLA or CMV assignments 20 times. In a later analysis, co-occurring TCRs were grouped using DBSCAN, with TCRdist sequence similarity added in when clustering inside HLA-allele-positive subsets. Repertoires with fewer than 30,000 or more than 120,000 public chains, plus five repertoires with anomalous nucleotide sharing, were excluded from co-occurrence clustering. TCRdb carries this immuneACCESS record with in-frame sequences only. Its versions omit some clonotypes, under half of them owing to an unresolved V gene in the studies checked, with the rest unexplained. The DNA was the basis for D and trimming; V, J and clone size are from that table. Here the sample has around 100,000 clones; roughly 80% occur a single time. The top ten constitute around 2.6% of the sample.

What the work shows at the level of the full study, not this receptor alone: While some public TCRs were present in many individuals, most TCR sequences turned up only very rarely across donors. A group of highly shared sequence variants was considered likely to be a technical artifact of the sequencing pipeline. A later genetic analysis associated a missense DCLRE1C variant with V-gene and J-gene trimming of TCR beta chains, and an independent cohort replicated the association. In the study, approximately 160 TCR beta chains were listed as associated with cytomegalovirus. In a later analysis, HLA-associated TCR beta chains were found to be more clonally expanded and to have lower generation probabilities than equally common non-associated chains. The only immune exposure information available for the cohort was CMV serostatus. Roughly uniform sequencing depth across donors was assumed in presence/absence analyses, although this assumption may not hold. According to a later analysis, parvovirus B19, influenza, CMV and Epstein-Barr virus appeared linked to several top co-occurrence clusters. A later analysis found that most CMV-associated TCR beta chains appeared HLA-restricted, with HLA associations seemingly driven largely by CMV exposure. Some IMGT-functional V segments, including TRBV6-2 and TRBV6-3, could not be told apart with the 87-base-pair reads, so those segments were excluded. The authors suggested that the approach could potentially be extended to other disease states and immunological phenotypes. A few of the identified cytomegalovirus-associated TCR beta chains were confirmed in vitro to be specific for cytomegalovirus antigens. Roughly 17 rarely observed V segments, including chromosome 9 orphons, were excluded from the earlier analysis of almost 600 of the donors because counts were too low. Correlated functional status among segregating V segments might reflect linkage disequilibrium, but an unknown experimental factor could not be ruled out. When HLA alleles, especially DR and DQ, strongly co-occurred, TCR associations were difficult to assign to individual alleles. A later analysis associated 15,000 to 20,000 TCR beta sequences with specific HLA alleles at a false discovery rate of 0.05. Cytomegalovirus status was reported to be diagnosed by the classifier with high specificity and sensitivity in both the original and validation cohorts. An earlier analysis of some 560 of the donors showed that most TCR beta V segments appeared in productive rearrangements either about 87% or about 30% of the time, which broadly matched IMGT annotations. A further reported finding was that TCR beta sequences accurately predicted the HLA-A and HLA-B alleles for most subjects in the first cohort. In this cohort, only TCR beta chains were sequenced, and detectable features were limited by the absence of alpha or paired-chain data. Because HLA typing was unavailable for some donors at each locus, only the typed subset was used in association tests. According to a later analysis, TCR association rates differed among HLA loci, with DRB1 alleles showing the most associated TCRs and HLA-C alleles showing the fewest. A later genetic analysis reported fewer N-insertions in productive TCRs among donors in an Asian-associated ancestry cluster than the roughly 690-donor mean.

The sequence joins TRBV7-2 to TRBJ2-6; TRBD1 agrees with 10 junctional bases. The TCR sequence derives from a man aged 35 to 55 in good health and CMV-seronegative. Sequencing was performed on PBMCs. The CDR3 is CASSPRTGGGTGANVLTF. The DNA is as follows: TGTGCCAGCAGCCCACGGACAGGGGGTGGCACTGGGGCCAACGTCCTGACTTTC.